This T cell receptor (beta chain) was recorded in a study of T cells in Graves' hyperthyroidism and ophthalmopathy. The study, taken as a whole, reports: A median roughly 6.6 months before onset, the model predicted ophthalmopathy. Blood shared most expanded thyroid clonotypes above 0.001.

This CDR3 spans 15 amino acids. V was cut by 7 bases and J by 8 bases, with 18 bases left in between. Per the germline V gene, CDR1 is LNHDA and CDR2 is SQIVND (reference sequence). Amplified TCR beta CDR3 regions came from RNA transcripts. The primer set for the first-round RT-PCR of the TCR CDR3 was HTBI. TCRdb processed the multiplex PCR reads anew with MiXCR; each CDR3 protein has one entry. The sample records a few hundred thousand distinct CDR3 sequences, more than 12% being singletons. Exclusion followed for patients with uncontrolled infection, other autoimmune disease, pregnancy or lactation. About this clonotype itself: Its matching antigen is unknown.

The clonotype originates from a woman aged 30 to 39 with Graves' ophthalmopathy. J is TRBJ1-6 and V is TRBV19; no clear D. The sample comprised blood. The CDR3 coding sequence is TGTGCCAGTACAATAGAAGCAGGCGGGTATTCACCCCTCCACTTT. Translating gives CASTIEAGGYSPLHF.